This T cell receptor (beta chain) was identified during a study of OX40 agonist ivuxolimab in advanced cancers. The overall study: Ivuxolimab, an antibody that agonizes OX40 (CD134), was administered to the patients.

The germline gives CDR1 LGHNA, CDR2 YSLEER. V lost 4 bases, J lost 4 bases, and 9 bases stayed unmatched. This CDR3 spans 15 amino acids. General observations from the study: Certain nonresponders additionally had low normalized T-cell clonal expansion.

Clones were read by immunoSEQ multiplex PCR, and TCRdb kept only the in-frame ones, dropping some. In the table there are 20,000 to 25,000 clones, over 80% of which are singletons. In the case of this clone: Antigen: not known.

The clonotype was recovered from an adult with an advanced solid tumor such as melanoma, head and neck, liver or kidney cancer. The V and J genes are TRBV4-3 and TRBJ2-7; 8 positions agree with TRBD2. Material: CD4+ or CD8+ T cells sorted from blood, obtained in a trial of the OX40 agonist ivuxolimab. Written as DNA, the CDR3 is TGCGCCAGCAGCCGAGTCGGGAGCGGGAGATACGAGCAGTACTTC. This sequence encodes CASSRVGSGRYEQYF.